What follows are 7 T cell receptor beta chains derived from one specimen sequenced in a study of blood T cell repertoires in COVID-19. TCRdb keeps only in-frame clones here, not all; method: immunoSEQ multiplex PCR. The sample holds 250,000 or so clones, over 80% seen once. Material: peripheral blood. The source is a woman aged 40 to 50 who had recovered from COVID-19.

This chain connects TRBV19 to TRBJ2-7, with TRBD1 identical over 12 bases. Germline V gives CDR1 LNHDA, CDR2 SQIVND (reference sequence). This CDR3 is built from 15 residues. V dropped 3 bases and J dropped 4; count of bases not matched to a gene: 4. As DNA, the CDR3 is TGTGCCAGTAGTATGCCGGGACAGGGGGCTTACGAGCAGTACTTC. Translated: CASSMPGQGAYEQYF.

J is TRBJ2-1 and V is TRBV2, with D maybe TRBD2 (6 bases). The ends were cut back, 8 bases at V and 3 bases at J, with 17 bases in the middle. Looked up from germline, CDR1 is SNHLY and CDR2 is FYNNEI. The CDR3 is 15 amino acids. This chain's CDR3 is CASQKEQDYYNEQFF. The DNA for the CDR3 is TGTGCCAGCCAGAAGGAACAGGACTACTACAATGAGCAGTTCTTC.

The rearrangement joins TRBV25-1 to TRBJ1-2; TRBD1 matches at 9 bases. The CDR3 sequence is 15 residues long. With 4 bases clipped from V and 7 bases from J, the junction kept 10 bases outside the gene matches. The germline CDR1 and CDR2 sequences are MGHDK and SYGVNS. DNA of the CDR3: TGTGCCAGCAGTGGCCTGACAGGGGGATCGTTTGGCTACACCTTC. This encodes CASSGLTGGSFGYTF.

The CDR3, as DNA: TGTGCCAGCTCCGGGGGACAGGGAAGAAACACCATATATTTT. Amino acid sequence: CASSGGQGRNTIYF. The chain is built from TRBV18 and TRBJ1-3; 9 positions agree with TRBD1. CDR3 length: 14 amino acids. V shed 6 bases, J shed 5 bases, and the junction held 5 bases outside the gene matches. CDR1 is KGHSH and CDR2 is LQKENI in the germline V gene.

This chain uses TRBV5-8 with TRBJ1-2; tentatively, D is TRBD1 (6 bases). Germline V lookup: CDR1 SGHTS, CDR2 YDEGEE. The CDR3 consists of 16 residues. V lost 7 bases, J lost 0 bases, and 19 bases lay in between. The CDR3 reads CASRGQGTAANYGYTF. CDR3 sequence (DNA): TGTGCCAGCCGCGGGCAGGGGACGGCGGCTAACTATGGCTACACCTTC.

This rearrangement joins TRBV28 to TRBJ1-2; 9 bases fit TRBD1. Germline lookup yields CDR1 MDHEN and CDR2 SYDVKM. The CDR3 spans 14 residues. Germline trimming cut 4 bases from V and 7 bases from J; bases unmatched to any gene: 7. The chain's CDR3 is CASSSNRGRFGYTF. CDR3 bases: TGTGCCAGCAGTTCCAACAGGGGGCGGTTTGGCTACACCTTC.

The chain is built from TRBV19 and TRBJ1-5; D call uncertain. V shed 5 bases and J shed 9 bases, with 26 bases lying between them. The CDR3 has 17 amino acids. Germline values: CDR1 LNHDA, CDR2 SQIVND (reference sequence). The CDR3 spells CASSLALGTIPFGPQHF. The CDR3 bases are TGTGCCAGTAGTCTAGCATTGGGCACCATTCCTTTTGGGCCCCAGCATTTT.